The 13 T cell receptor beta chains listed next were all sequenced from one sample in a study of blood T cell repertoires in COVID-19. TCRdb's copy holds only in-frame clones and misses some; the assay was immunoSEQ multiplex PCR. The sample holds about 250,000 clones, around four fifths seen once. The sample comprised peripheral blood. These receptors originate from a man aged 35 to 55 with active or convalescent COVID-19.

This clone was observed a handful of times. The rearrangement uses TRBV9 and TRBJ2-5; TRBD2 aligns across 12 bases. The CDR3 extends over 15 amino acids. Germline V CDR1 and CDR2: SGDLS, YYNGEE. The V and J ends lost 4 bases and 4 bases, in that order; junction bases with no gene match: 5. For the CDR3, the DNA is TGTGCCAGCAGCCCTGAGGGACTAGCGGGAGAGACCCAGTACTTC. Protein: CASSPEGLAGETQYF.

This clone appeared once. CDR3 region: CASSGLGNTGELFF. CDR3 nucleotide sequence: TGTGCCAGCTCGGGACTGGGAAACACCGGGGAGCTGTTTTTT. The V gene is TRBV18, the J gene TRBJ2-2; maybe TRBD2 (6 bases). The CDR3 runs to 14 residues. The V gene's germline CDR1 is KGHSH and CDR2 LQKENI. The V and J ends lost 6 bases and 2 bases respectively, with 10 bases between them.

The chain joins TRBV25-1 to TRBJ1-1, with no clear D. In germline, CDR1 is MGHDK, CDR2 SYGVNS. The germline V and J ends were trimmed by 2 bases and 7 bases, with 20 bases remaining between them. The CDR3 contains 16 residues. The CDR3, as DNA: TGTGCCAGCAGTGAACGATTCGCGGGGAAACTCGGTGAAGCTTTCTTT. It yields the protein CASSERFAGKLGEAFF.

Here the CDR3 reads CASSPTNSYEQYF. DNA of the CDR3: TGTGCCAGCTCACCGACTAACAGCTACGAGCAGTACTTC. This sequence joins TRBV18 and TRBJ2-7, with D possibly TRBD2 on 5 matching bases. The CDR3 runs 13 residues. V lost 3 bases, J lost 3 bases, and 9 bases lay in between. Per germline, CDR1 KGHSH and CDR2 LQKENI.

The CDR3 bases are TGTGCCAGCAAGCCAGGGGGCGCAGGGCCCTATGGCTACACCTTC. It translates to CASKPGGAGPYGYTF. The chain couples TRBV19 to TRBJ1-2; 8 positions agree with TRBD1. The germline gives CDR1 LNHDA, CDR2 SQIVND (reference sequence). The CDR3 is 15 amino acids. V was clipped by 9 bases and J by 4 bases; unmatched bases: 13.

The CDR3 spells CASSIRLAGADRAYNEQFF. CDR3 DNA sequence: TGTGCCAGCAGTATTAGACTAGCGGGGGCGGACAGAGCCTACAATGAGCAGTTCTTC. The gene calls are TRBV6-2 or TRBV6-3 and TRBJ2-1; 12 bases agree with TRBD2. The CDR3 has 19 residues. The trim removed 5 bases at V and 2 bases at J, leaving 13 bases unmatched. Germline V lookup: CDR1 MNHEY, CDR2 SVGEGT.

This sequence joins TRBV10-1 and TRBJ2-5; 7 bases are shared with TRBD1. Germline CDR1 WNHNN, CDR2 SYGVQD (reference sequence). The CDR3 is 14 residues long. With 4 bases clipped from V and 4 bases from J, the junction kept 6 bases outside the gene matches. The DNA of the CDR3 is TGCGCCAGCAGTGGAGGGGGCGCGGGAGAGACCCAGTACTTC. It translates to CASSGGGAGETQYF.

This chain connects TRBV7-2 to TRBJ2-1; D may be TRBD2 (6 bases). Trimming cost V 6 bases and J 3 bases, with 15 bases left between them. The CDR3 is made up of 15 amino acids. Germline V gives CDR1 SGHTA, CDR2 FQGNSA. CDR3 in amino acids: CASRNLGLGYNEQFF. Here the CDR3 DNA reads TGTGCCAGCAGGAACTTGGGACTCGGCTACAATGAGCAGTTCTTC.

This chain uses TRBV21-1 with TRBJ1-2; the table gives TRBD1 as D, unverified against the DNA. TRBV21-1 counts as a pseudogene. The CDR3 totals 15 residues. This CDR3 reads CASSPRQGRTYGYTF. In nucleotides, the CDR3 is TGTGCCAGCAGCCCTCGACAGGGAAGGACCTATGGCTACACCTTC.

This clone appeared once. The rearrangement joins TRBV27 to TRBJ2-3, with a possible D match to TRBD1 (11 bases). The CDR3 length is 21 residues. Per the germline V gene, CDR1 is MNHEY and CDR2 is SMNVEV (reference sequence). V lost 2 bases and J 4 bases, leaving 31 bases between the germline ends. The CDR3 loop reads CASSLPGQGGSGRAVADTQYF. CDR3 in DNA: TGTGCCAGCAGTTTACCGGGACAGGGGGGAAGCGGGAGGGCCGTCGCAGATACGCAGTATTTT.

The gene calls are TRBV11-2 and TRBJ1-2; D might be TRBD1 (5 bases). This CDR3 region has 14 residues. From germline, CDR1 is SGHAT and CDR2 FQNNGV. V gave up 5 bases and J gave up 1 base, with 11 bases separating them. The CDR3 nucleotides are TGTGCCAGCAGCCCCCAGACAGTTAACTATGGCTACACCTTC. Translating gives CASSPQTVNYGYTF.

CDR3 sequence reads: CAWRMVQGYEQYF. For the CDR3, the DNA is TGTGCCTGGAGAATGGTACAGGGCTACGAGCAGTACTTC. V is TRBV30 and J is TRBJ2-7, with TRBD1 as a possible D gene (6 bases). Trimming stripped 3 bases from V and 3 bases from J, with 12 bases between. Germline V gives CDR1 GTSNPN, CDR2 SVGIG (reference sequence). The CDR3 length is 13 residues.

The chain combines TRBV28 with TRBJ2-7; weak D call: TRBD1 (5 bases). Germline V gene lookup returns CDR1 MDHEN and CDR2 SYDVKM. V lost 1 base, J lost 4 bases, and 11 bases lay in between. The CDR3 runs to 14 residues. The DNA for the CDR3 is TGTGCCAGCAGTTTATCGGCATACAGGTACGAGCAGTACTTC. It yields the protein CASSLSAYRYEQYF.